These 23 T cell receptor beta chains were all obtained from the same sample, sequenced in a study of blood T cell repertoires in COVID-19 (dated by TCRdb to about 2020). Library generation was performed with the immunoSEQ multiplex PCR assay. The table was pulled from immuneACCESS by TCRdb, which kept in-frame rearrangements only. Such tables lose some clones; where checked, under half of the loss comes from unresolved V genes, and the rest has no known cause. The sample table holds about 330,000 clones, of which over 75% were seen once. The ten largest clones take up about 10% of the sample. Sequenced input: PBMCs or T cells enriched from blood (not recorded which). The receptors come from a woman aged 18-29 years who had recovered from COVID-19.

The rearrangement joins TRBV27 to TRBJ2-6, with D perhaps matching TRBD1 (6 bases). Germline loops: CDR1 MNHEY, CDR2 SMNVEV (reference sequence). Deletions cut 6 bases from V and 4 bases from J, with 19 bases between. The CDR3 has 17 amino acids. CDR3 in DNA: TGTGCCAGCAGGAATTATCCCCAGGGGCGCGGGGCCAACGTCCTGACTTTC. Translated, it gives CASRNYPQGRGANVLTF.

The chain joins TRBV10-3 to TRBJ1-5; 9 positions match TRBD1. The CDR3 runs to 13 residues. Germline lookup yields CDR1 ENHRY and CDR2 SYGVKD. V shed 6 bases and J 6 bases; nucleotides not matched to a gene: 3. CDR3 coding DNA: TGTGCCATCAGGGCGGACAGGGGTCAGCCCCAGCATTTT. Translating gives CAIRADRGQPQHF.

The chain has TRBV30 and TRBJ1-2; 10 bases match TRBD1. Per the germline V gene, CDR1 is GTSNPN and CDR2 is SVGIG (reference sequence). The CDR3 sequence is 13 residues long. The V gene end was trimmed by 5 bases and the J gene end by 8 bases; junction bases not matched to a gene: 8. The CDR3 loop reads CAWVTGTGEGYTF. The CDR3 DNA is TGTGCCTGGGTAACCGGGACAGGGGAAGGCTACACCTTC.

In nucleotides, the CDR3 is TGTGCCAGCTCAGCGCAGGGATATAGCAATCAGCCCCAGCATTTT. This translates into CASSAQGYSNQPQHF. J is TRBJ1-5 and V is TRBV18; the D gene is possibly TRBD1 (5 bases). Germline V gene lookup returns CDR1 KGHSH and CDR2 LQKENI. Deletions cut 5 bases from V and 0 bases from J, with 11 bases between. CDR3 length: 15 residues.

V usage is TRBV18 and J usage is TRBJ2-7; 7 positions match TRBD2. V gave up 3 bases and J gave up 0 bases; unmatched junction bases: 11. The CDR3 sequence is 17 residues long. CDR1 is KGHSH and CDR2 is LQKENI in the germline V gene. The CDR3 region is CASSPNPPGLTSYEQYF. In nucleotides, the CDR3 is TGTGCCAGCTCACCGAACCCCCCGGGACTAACCTCCTACGAGCAGTACTTC.

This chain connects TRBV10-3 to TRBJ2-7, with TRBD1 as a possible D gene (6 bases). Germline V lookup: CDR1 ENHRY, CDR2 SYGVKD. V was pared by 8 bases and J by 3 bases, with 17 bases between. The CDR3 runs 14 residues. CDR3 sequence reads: CAIHSGQGNYEQYF. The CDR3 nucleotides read TGTGCCATCCATAGTGGGCAGGGGAACTACGAGCAGTACTTC.

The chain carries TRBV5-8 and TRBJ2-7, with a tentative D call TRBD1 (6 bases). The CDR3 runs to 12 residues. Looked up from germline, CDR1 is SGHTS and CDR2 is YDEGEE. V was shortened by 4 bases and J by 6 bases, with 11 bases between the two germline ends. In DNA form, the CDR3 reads TGTGCCAGCAGCCCCCGAGGGGGCGAGCAGTACTTC. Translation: CASSPRGGEQYF.

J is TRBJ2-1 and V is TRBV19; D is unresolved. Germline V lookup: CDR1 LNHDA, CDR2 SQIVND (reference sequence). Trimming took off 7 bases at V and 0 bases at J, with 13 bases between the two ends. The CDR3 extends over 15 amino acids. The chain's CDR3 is CASIPDKSSYNEQFF. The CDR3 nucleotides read TGTGCCAGTATACCCGACAAGAGCTCCTACAATGAGCAGTTCTTC.

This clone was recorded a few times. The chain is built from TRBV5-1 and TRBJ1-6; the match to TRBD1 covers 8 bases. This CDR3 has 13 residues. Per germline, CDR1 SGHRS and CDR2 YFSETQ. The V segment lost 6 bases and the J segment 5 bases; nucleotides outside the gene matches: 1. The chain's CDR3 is CASMDRDNSPLHF. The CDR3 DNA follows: TGCGCCAGCATGGACAGGGATAATTCACCCCTCCACTTT.

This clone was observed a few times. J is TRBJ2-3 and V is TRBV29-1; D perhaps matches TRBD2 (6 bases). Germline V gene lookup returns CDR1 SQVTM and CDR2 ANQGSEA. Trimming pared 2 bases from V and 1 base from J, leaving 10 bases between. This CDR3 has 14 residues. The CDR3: CSVESGDGTDTQYF. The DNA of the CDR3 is TGCAGCGTTGAATCGGGGGACGGCACAGATACGCAGTATTTT.

This CDR3 is CASRGQPDQPQHF. The CDR3 DNA follows: TGCGCCAGCAGGGGACAGCCCGATCAGCCCCAGCATTTT. The chain employs TRBV5-1 and TRBJ1-5; 7 nucleotides line up with TRBD1. From germline, CDR1 is SGHRS and CDR2 YFSETQ. V lost 5 bases to trimming and J lost 5 bases; unmatched junction nucleotides: 4. This CDR3 is 13 amino acids long.

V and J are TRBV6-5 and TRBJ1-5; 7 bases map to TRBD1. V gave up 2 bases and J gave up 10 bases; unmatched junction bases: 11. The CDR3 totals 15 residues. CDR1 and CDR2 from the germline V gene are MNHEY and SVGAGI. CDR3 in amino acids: CASSYRSGGLQPQHF. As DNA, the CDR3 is TGTGCCAGCAGTTACAGGTCAGGGGGTCTGCAACCCCAGCATTTT.

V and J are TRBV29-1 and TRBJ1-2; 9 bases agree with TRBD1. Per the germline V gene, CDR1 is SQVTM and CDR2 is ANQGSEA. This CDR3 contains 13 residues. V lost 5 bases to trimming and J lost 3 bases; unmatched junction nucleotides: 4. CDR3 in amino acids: CSVYRGLHYGYTF. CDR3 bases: TGCAGCGTTTACAGGGGGCTCCACTATGGCTACACCTTC.

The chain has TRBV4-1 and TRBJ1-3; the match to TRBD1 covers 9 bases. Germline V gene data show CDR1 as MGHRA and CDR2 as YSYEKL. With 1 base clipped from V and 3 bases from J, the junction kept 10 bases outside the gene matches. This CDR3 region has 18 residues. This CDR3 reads CASSQGQGTGLNGNTIYF. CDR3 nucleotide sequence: TGCGCCAGCAGCCAAGGTCAGGGGACAGGGCTAAATGGAAACACCATATATTTT.

The CDR3 is CASSVNRGSQARGYTF. The CDR3 bases are TGTGCCAGCAGCGTCAACCGTGGAAGTCAAGCTAGAGGCTACACCTTC. The gene calls are TRBV9 and TRBJ1-2; D remains unclear. Germline assignment: CDR1 SGDLS and CDR2 YYNGEE. This CDR3 contains 16 residues. The V and J ends lost 2 bases and 8 bases respectively, with 22 bases between them.

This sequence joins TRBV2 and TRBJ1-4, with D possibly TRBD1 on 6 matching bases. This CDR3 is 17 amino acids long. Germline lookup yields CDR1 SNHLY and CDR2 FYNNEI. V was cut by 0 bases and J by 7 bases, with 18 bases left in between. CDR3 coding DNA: TGTGCCAGCAGTGAAGCGCGATCGGGGGGCACCTCTGAAAAACTGTTTTTT. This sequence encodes CASSEARSGGTSEKLFF.

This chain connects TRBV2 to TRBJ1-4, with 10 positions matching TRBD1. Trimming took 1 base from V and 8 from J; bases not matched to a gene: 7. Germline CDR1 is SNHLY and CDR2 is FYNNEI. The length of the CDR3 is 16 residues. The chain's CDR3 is CASSEDWTGGGEKLFF. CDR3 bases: TGTGCCAGCAGTGAAGATTGGACAGGGGGAGGGGAAAAACTGTTTTTT.

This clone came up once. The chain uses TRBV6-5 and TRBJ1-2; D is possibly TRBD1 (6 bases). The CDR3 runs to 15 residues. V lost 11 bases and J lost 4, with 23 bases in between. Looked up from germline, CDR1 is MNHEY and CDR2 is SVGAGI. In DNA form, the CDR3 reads TGTGCCGCCAGCTGGAGCGGGGGGCAGGGCTATGGCTACACCTTC. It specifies CAASWSGGQGYGYTF.

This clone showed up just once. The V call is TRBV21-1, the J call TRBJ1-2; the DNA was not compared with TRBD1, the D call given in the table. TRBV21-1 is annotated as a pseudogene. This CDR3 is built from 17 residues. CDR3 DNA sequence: TGTGCCAGCAGCAAAGGCTTCACAGCCCATGTTAACTATGGCTACACCTTC. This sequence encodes CASSKGFTAHVNYGYTF.

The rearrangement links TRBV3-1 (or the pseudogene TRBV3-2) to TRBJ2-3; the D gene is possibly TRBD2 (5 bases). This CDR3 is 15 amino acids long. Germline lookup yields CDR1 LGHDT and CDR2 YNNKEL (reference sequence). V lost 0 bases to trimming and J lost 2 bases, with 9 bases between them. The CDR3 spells CASSQEGSVTDTQYF. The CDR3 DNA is TGTGCCAGCAGCCAAGAAGGTAGCGTCACAGATACGCAGTATTTT.

Written as DNA, the CDR3 is TGTGCTAGTGGTTGGGGGGGAAACAATCAGCCCCAGCATTTT. Translation: CASGWGGNNQPQHF. The chain employs TRBV12-5 and TRBJ1-5; perhaps TRBD1 as D (5 bases). CDR1 and CDR2 (germline): LGHNT, FRNRAP. Between the trimmed V and J ends, which lost 4 bases and 3 bases, there was a span of 10 bases. The CDR3 is 14 amino acids.

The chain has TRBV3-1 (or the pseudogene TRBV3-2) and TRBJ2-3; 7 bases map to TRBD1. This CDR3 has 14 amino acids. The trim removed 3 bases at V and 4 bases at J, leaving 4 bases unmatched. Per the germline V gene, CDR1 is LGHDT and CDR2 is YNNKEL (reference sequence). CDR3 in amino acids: CASSHGTGADTQYF. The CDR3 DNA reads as TGTGCCAGCAGCCATGGAACAGGGGCAGATACGCAGTATTTT.

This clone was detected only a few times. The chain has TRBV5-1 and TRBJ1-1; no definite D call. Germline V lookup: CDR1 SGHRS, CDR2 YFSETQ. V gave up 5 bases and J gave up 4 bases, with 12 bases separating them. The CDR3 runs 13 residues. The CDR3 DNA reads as TGCGCCAGCAGAGAGGGCGCGAGCACTGAAGCTTTCTTT. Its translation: CASREGASTEAFF.